These 9 T cell receptor beta chains were all obtained from the same sample, sequenced in a study of CD8+CD57+ T cells in acquired aplastic anemia. Profiles of TCR beta VDJ and CDR3 were generated from a genomic DNA template. MiXCR, applied by TCRdb to the reads, yields one record per CDR3 protein. The sample carries 200,000 to 250,000 distinct CDR3 sequences, over 55% recorded once. Sequenced: sorted CD4+, CD8+, or CD8+CD57+ T cells (not recorded which) from PBMCs. These receptors were collected from a human donor in good health.

On this clonotype itself: Its ends do not fully match the called genes, so a read error is possible. V usage is TRBV10-1 and J usage is TRBJ2-3; maybe TRBD2 (5 bases). Looked up from germline, CDR1 is WNHNN and CDR2 is SYGVQD (reference sequence). CDR3 length: 15 amino acids. The CDR3 loop reads CASSEASGSIDTQYF. The DNA for the CDR3 is TGCGCCAGCAGTGAGGCGAGCGGTAGCATAGATACGCAGTATTTT.

This clonotype has just one count. The V and J genes are TRBV2 and TRBJ1-2, with a tentative D call TRBD1 (6 bases). Germline lookup yields CDR1 SNHLY and CDR2 FYNNEI. The CDR3 consists of 14 residues. Trimming took off 1 base at V and 8 bases at J, with 14 bases between the two ends. CDR3 bases: TGTGCCAGCAGTGAAGAGCCCAGGGGAGAGGGCTACACCTTC. Protein sequence: CASSEEPRGEGYTF.

Details on this clonotype: Sequence at one end of the junction differs from germline and may be a read error. The rearrangement uses TRBV7-2 and TRBJ2-2; D remains unclear. This CDR3 is built from 12 residues. Germline CDR1 SGHTA, CDR2 FQGNSA. In DNA form, the CDR3 reads TGTGCCAGCAGCTTATACACGGGGGAGCTGTTTTTT. Amino acids: CASSLYTGELFF. The full variable domain, in which reference TRBV7-2 and TRBJ2-2 provide the parts outside the CDR3, is GAGVSQSPSNKVTEKGKDVELRCDPISGHTALYWYRQSLGQGLEFLIYFQGNSAPDKSGLPSDRFSAERTGGSVSTLTIQRTQQEDSAVYLCASSLYTGELFFGEGSRLTVL.

The chain combines TRBV7-6 with TRBJ2-7; TRBD1 matches 8 bases. The CDR3 extends over 15 amino acids. With 3 bases clipped from V and 5 bases from J, the junction kept 9 bases outside the gene matches. The germline CDR1 and CDR2 sequences are SGHVS and FNYEAQ. The CDR3 sequence: CASSFGAGGVDEQYF. The CDR3 DNA follows: TGTGCCAGCAGCTTTGGGGCAGGGGGCGTCGACGAGCAGTACTTC.

The chain has TRBV25-1 and TRBJ1-2, with TRBD1 identical over 8 bases. Germline CDR1 and CDR2: MGHDK and SYGVNS. CDR3 length equals 14 residues. Germline trimming cut 6 bases from V and 4 bases from J; bases unmatched to any gene: 7. CDR3 in amino acids: CASSLGTGPYGYTF. In DNA, the CDR3 is TGTGCCAGCAGCCTAGGGACAGGACCCTATGGCTACACCTTC.

For the CDR3, the DNA is TGTGCCAGCAGTGACGGGAAAATAACAACTAATGAAAAACTGTTTTTT. This encodes CASSDGKITTNEKLFF. This chain links TRBV6-1 with TRBJ1-4, with D uncertain. From germline, CDR1 is MNHNS and CDR2 SASEGT. Trimming shortened V by 3 bases and J by 0 bases, and 11 bases separated the two germline ends. This CDR3 comprises 16 residues.

About this clonotype: A much larger clone lies one base from this, so it may be a read error. The rearrangement links TRBV7-9 to TRBJ1-4, with 7 nucleotides matching TRBD1. CDR1 SEHNR and CDR2 FQNEAQ come from the germline V gene (reference sequence). The junction had 10 bases not matched to a gene; V was cut back by 2 bases and J by 4 bases. The CDR3 length is 17 residues. The CDR3 is CASSLPGTVRINEKLFF. Written as DNA, the CDR3 is TGTGCCAGCAGCTTACCCGGGACAGTAAGAATTAATGAAAAACTGTTTTTT.

The chain employs TRBV7-9 and TRBJ1-6, with 9 bases matching TRBD1. From germline, CDR1 is SEHNR and CDR2 FQNEAQ (reference sequence). V gave up 5 bases and J gave up 8 bases; unmatched junction bases: 4. The CDR3 length is 14 residues. CDR3 in amino acids: CASSTQGAYSPLHF. CDR3 bases: TGTGCCAGCAGCACACAGGGGGCCTATTCACCCCTCCACTTT.

The rearrangement joins TRBV9 to TRBJ2-1, with 9 bases fitting TRBD2. The CDR3 length is 15 residues. Unmatched junction bases numbered 9, after V lost 2 bases and J lost 9 bases. CDR1 is SGDLS and CDR2 is YYNGEE in the germline V gene. As DNA, the CDR3 is TGTGCCAGCAGCGTTGCGGCGGGGGGGATGGGTGAGCAGTTCTTC. This gives the protein CASSVAAGGMGEQFF.